The next 27 T cell receptor beta chains were all read from a single sample in a study of technical replicates of blood from a few donors. Sequenced by immunoSEQ multiplex PCR; TCRdb stores in-frame clones only, minus some. The repertoire has approximately 12,000 clones, roughly 79% of them found once; the top ten carry about 15%. Sequencing input: PBMCs. The origin of the receptors is a human donor in good health.

This clone has just one count. The chain joins TRBV18 to TRBJ1-1, with D hard to call. The germline V gene encodes CDR1 KGHSH and CDR2 LQKENI. The CDR3 sequence is 13 residues long. The germline V and J ends were trimmed by 4 bases and 3 bases, with 9 bases remaining between them. CDR3 DNA sequence: TGTGCCAGCTCACTCGCCCGGGACACTGAAGCTTTCTTT. This encodes CASSLARDTEAFF.

The chain employs TRBV27 and TRBJ2-1, with TRBD2 identical over 9 bases. The CDR3 has 13 amino acids. Per the germline V gene, CDR1 is MNHEY and CDR2 is SMNVEV (reference sequence). The trim removed 10 bases at V and 4 bases at J, leaving 5 bases unmatched. In DNA, the CDR3 is TGTGCCACCAAAGCGGGAGGATACAATGAGCAGTTCTTC. It codes for CATKAGGYNEQFF.

This clone was seen just once. The chain carries TRBV29-1 and TRBJ2-6, with 7 bases fitting TRBD1. J gave up 0 bases and V 5 bases, and 10 bases lay outside the gene matches. The CDR3 is 17 amino acids. The germline CDR1 and CDR2 sequences are SQVTM and ANQGSEA. The CDR3 spells CSVWAGGYSSGANVLTF. The CDR3 coding sequence is TGCAGCGTTTGGGCAGGGGGTTACTCCTCTGGGGCCAACGTCCTGACTTTC.

The chain recombines TRBV2 with TRBJ1-4; maybe TRBD1 (6 bases). The CDR3 sequence is 14 residues long. V was pared by 7 bases and J by 1 base, with 10 bases between. The germline gives CDR1 SNHLY, CDR2 FYNNEI. This CDR3 reads CASMVQGTNEKLFF. The CDR3 nucleotides read TGTGCCAGCATGGTACAGGGAACTAATGAAAAACTGTTTTTT.

The chain combines TRBV7-9 with TRBJ1-2, with a possible D match to TRBD1 (5 bases). Germline loops: CDR1 SEHNR, CDR2 FQNEAQ (reference sequence). This CDR3 is 17 amino acids long. V lost 0 bases and J lost 2, with 16 bases in between. DNA of the CDR3: TGTGCCAGCAGCTTAGCCGGAGGGCGGGGGGGGAACTATGGCTACACCTTC. Amino acids: CASSLAGGRGGNYGYTF.

This rearrangement joins TRBV9 to TRBJ2-7; TRBD2 matches 10 bases. This CDR3 region has 16 residues. Germline assignment: CDR1 SGDLS and CDR2 YYNGEE. J was trimmed by 7 bases and V by 3 bases; bases with no gene match: 13. The CDR3 protein is CASSEWGGASGREQYF. CDR3 bases: TGTGCCAGCAGCGAGTGGGGTGGGGCTAGCGGGAGAGAGCAGTACTTC.

This chain connects TRBV5-1 to TRBJ2-5, with 8 bases fitting TRBD1. The CDR3 covers 14 residues. Germline CDR1 reads SGHRS; CDR2 reads YFSETQ. V lost 6 bases, J lost 3 bases, and 7 bases stayed unmatched. CDR3 DNA: TGCGCCAGCACCTCGGGACAGGCGGAAGAGACCCAGTACTTC. It encodes CASTSGQAEETQYF.

This chain joins TRBV27 and TRBJ2-5, with D possibly matching TRBD1 (6 bases). Germline V gene data show CDR1 as MNHEY and CDR2 as SMNVEV (reference sequence). Trimming took 5 bases from V and 3 from J, leaving 13 bases between them. CDR3 size: 14 residues. The CDR3 here is CASSPWDNKETQYF. The DNA of the CDR3 is TGTGCCAGCAGTCCATGGGACAACAAAGAGACCCAGTACTTC.

The DNA for the CDR3 is TGCGCCAGCAGCCAAGAGCCCGGGAGGGCGACCTACGAGCAGTACTTC. Translating gives CASSQEPGRATYEQYF. The chain is built from TRBV4-1 and TRBJ2-7; 8 bases line up with TRBD2. The CDR3 is made up of 16 amino acids. V lost 0 bases, J lost 2 bases, and 6 bases stayed unmatched. Looked up from germline, CDR1 is MGHRA and CDR2 is YSYEKL.

This sequence joins TRBV28 and TRBJ2-4; a weak D match, TRBD1 (5 bases). Trimming took off 3 bases at V and 0 bases at J, with 24 bases between the two ends. This CDR3 spans 20 amino acids. The germline CDR1 and CDR2 sequences are MDHEN and SYDVKM. This CDR3 reads CASSFPPNGQGRLAKNIQYF. The DNA of the CDR3 is TGTGCCAGCAGTTTTCCCCCCAATGGGCAGGGAAGACTAGCCAAAAACATTCAGTACTTC.

This clone was seen a few times. This chain links TRBV4-2 with TRBJ2-7; 14 nucleotides agree with TRBD2. The V and J ends lost 3 bases and 2 bases, in that order; junction bases with no gene match: 6. The CDR3 is 17 residues long. Germline assignment: CDR1 LGHNA and CDR2 YNFKEQ. CDR3 loop: CASSQTTGLAGAYEQYF. In DNA form, the CDR3 reads TGTGCCAGCAGCCAGACTACGGGACTAGCGGGAGCCTACGAGCAGTACTTC.

The CDR3 sequence is CASSSGERYGYTF. The CDR3 nucleotides read TGCGCCAGCAGCTCCGGGGAACGATATGGCTACACCTTC. The chain joins TRBV5-1 to TRBJ1-2, with D unresolved. V was trimmed by 3 bases and J by 5 bases, leaving 11 bases between them. CDR3 length: 13 amino acids. Germline V CDR1 and CDR2: SGHRS, YFSETQ. Full variable domain (remainder filled in from reference TRBV5-1 and TRBJ1-2): KAGVTQTPRYLIKTRGQQVTLSCSPISGHRSVSWYQQTPGQGLQFLFEYFSETQRNKGNFPGRFSGRQFSNSRSEMNVSTLELGDSALYLCASSSGERYGYTFGSGTRLTVV.

V is TRBV2 and J is TRBJ2-1; D gene unclear. Trimming removed 2 bases at V and 2 bases at J, with 10 bases between. Germline V gene data show CDR1 as SNHLY and CDR2 as FYNNEI. This CDR3 has 15 amino acids. The CDR3 nucleotides are TGTGCCAGCAGTGAAAGTCGAGCTACCTACAATGAGCAGTTCTTC. This codes for CASSESRATYNEQFF.

V is TRBV21-1 and J is TRBJ2-5; TRBD2, the D gene given by the table, was not confirmed from the DNA. TRBV21-1 is tagged as a pseudogene. CDR3 length: 15 residues. The CDR3 nucleotides are TGTGCCAGCAGCAAACTAGCGGGCTCCACAGAGACCCAGTACTTC. This sequence encodes CASSKLAGSTETQYF.

The rearrangement joins TRBV5-1 to TRBJ2-1; TRBD2 might be the D (5 bases). The CDR3 contains 16 residues. Germline CDR1 is SGHRS and CDR2 is YFSETQ. V lost 4 bases to trimming and J lost 6 bases, with 20 bases between them. CDR3 nucleotides: TGCGCCAGCAGCGTCAATGTGGGGAGCCAGTCCAATGAGCAGTTCTTC. Its translation is CASSVNVGSQSNEQFF.

The J gene is TRBJ2-2, the V gene TRBV19; D call uncertain. Per germline, CDR1 LNHDA and CDR2 SQIVND (reference sequence). CDR3 length equals 14 residues. Trimming pared 2 bases from V and 1 base from J, leaving 5 bases between. CDR3 protein: CASSIRVNTGELFF. The CDR3, as DNA: TGTGCCAGTAGTATACGAGTGAACACCGGGGAGCTGTTTTTT.

The J gene is TRBJ2-1, the V gene TRBV27; 8 nucleotides line up with TRBD1. Germline V gene lookup returns CDR1 MNHEY and CDR2 SMNVEV (reference sequence). This CDR3 has 14 residues. Germline trimming cut 8 bases from V and 1 base from J; bases unmatched to any gene: 4. As DNA, the CDR3 is TGTGCCAGCGGACAGGGTAGGTCCTACAATGAGCAGTTCTTC. Translated: CASGQGRSYNEQFF.

This chain connects TRBV27 to TRBJ1-2; D unresolved. V was cut by 3 bases and J by 0 bases, with 11 bases left in between. The CDR3 contains 15 residues. The germline gives CDR1 MNHEY, CDR2 SMNVEV (reference sequence). As DNA, the CDR3 is TGTGCCAGCAGTTTGTTTTTCTCAGCTAACTATGGCTACACCTTC. Encoded protein: CASSLFFSANYGYTF.

This clone was counted once. In nucleotides, the CDR3 is TGTGCCACCGGACAGGCCTACAATCAGCCCCAGCATTTT. Its protein is CATGQAYNQPQHF. The chain is built from TRBV19 and TRBJ1-5; TRBD1 matches at 7 bases. The CDR3 is 13 residues long. Germline-derived CDR1 and CDR2 are LNHDA and SQIVND (reference sequence). V dropped 10 bases and J dropped 3; count of bases not matched to a gene: 6.

The chain employs TRBV28 and TRBJ2-7, with D maybe TRBD1 (6 bases). This CDR3 contains 14 residues. Trimming stripped 6 bases from V and 7 bases from J, with 19 bases between. Germline loops: CDR1 MDHEN, CDR2 SYDVKM. The CDR3 spells CASRLDRNLGEQYF. CDR3 coding DNA: TGTGCCAGCAGACTGGACAGAAACCTGGGAGAGCAGTACTTC.

The CDR3 region is CASSYRTGDLYEQYF. Here the CDR3 DNA reads TGTGCCAGCAGTTACAGGACAGGGGACCTTTACGAGCAGTACTTC. V gene TRBV6-5 combines with J gene TRBJ2-7; 9 bases align to TRBD1. V was clipped by 2 bases and J by 4 bases; unmatched bases: 6. The CDR3 runs to 15 residues. Germline V CDR1 and CDR2: MNHEY, SVGAGI.

This clone was recorded once. The chain employs TRBV7-8 and TRBJ2-1, with 11 nucleotides matching TRBD2. The CDR3 is made up of 15 amino acids. Germline values: CDR1 SGHVS, CDR2 FQNEAQ. The junction had 6 bases not matched to a gene; V was cut back by 4 bases and J by 7 bases. DNA for the CDR3: TGTGCCAGCAGCTCGGGACTAGCGGAAAGTAATGAGCAGTTCTTC. It is translated as CASSSGLAESNEQFF.

The chain carries TRBV5-1 and TRBJ2-7, with TRBD2 identical over 12 bases. V was pared by 3 bases and J by 9 bases, with 7 bases of the junction left unmatched. CDR1 and CDR2 from the germline V gene are SGHRS and YFSETQ. The CDR3 spans 14 residues. The CDR3 DNA sequence: TGCGCCAGCAGCTCCGGGACTAGCGGGCTGGGGCAGTACTTC. Amino acids: CASSSGTSGLGQYF. Using reference TRBV5-1 and TRBJ2-7 for the parts outside the CDR3, the full variable domain is KAGVTQTPRYLIKTRGQQVTLSCSPISGHRSVSWYQQTPGQGLQFLFEYFSETQRNKGNFPGRFSGRQFSNSRSEMNVSTLELGDSALYLCASSSGTSGLGQYFGPGTRLTVT.

The gene calls are TRBV6-1 and TRBJ1-5; D call uncertain. This CDR3 region has 15 residues. The V end was cut by 7 bases, the J end by 0 bases, with 13 bases between. The V gene's germline CDR1 is MNHNS and CDR2 SASEGT. CDR3 sequence (DNA): TGTGCCAGCAAGAGGTTTCGACTTAGCAATCAGCCCCAGCATTTT. As protein: CASKRFRLSNQPQHF.

The chain carries TRBV18 and TRBJ2-1, with 10 bases fitting TRBD2. The CDR3 is made up of 14 amino acids. Germline V CDR1 and CDR2: KGHSH, LQKENI. V was pared by 3 bases and J by 7 bases, with 3 bases of the junction left unmatched. The CDR3 coding sequence is TGTGCCAGCTCACCCGGACTAGCGGCTAATGAGCAGTTCTTC. Translation gives CASSPGLAANEQFF.

The rearrangement links TRBV5-1 to TRBJ2-5; D is possibly TRBD1 (6 bases). Germline V gene lookup returns CDR1 SGHRS and CDR2 YFSETQ. The CDR3 consists of 16 residues. Trimming took off 0 bases at V and 2 bases at J, with 14 bases between the two ends. This CDR3 reads CASSLAPQGVQETQYF. CDR3 nucleotides: TGCGCCAGCAGCTTGGCCCCACAGGGAGTGCAAGAGACCCAGTACTTC.

This clone was counted once. The chain is built from TRBV5-6 and TRBJ2-2, with D perhaps TRBD2 (5 bases). The CDR3 contains 15 residues. Trimming took 4 bases from V and 2 from J, leaving 12 bases between them. From germline, CDR1 is SGHDT and CDR2 YYEEEE. The CDR3 is CASSRAVDNTGELFF. CDR3 coding DNA: TGTGCCAGCAGCCGAGCGGTAGATAACACCGGGGAGCTGTTTTTT.